Described below is a single T cell receptor (beta chain) sequence and its context. This entry comes from a study of blood T cell repertoires in COVID-19. On the study more broadly: Sites across the United States, Italy and Spain contributed samples from acute and convalescent COVID-19. Sources were T cells, B-cell-depleted T cells, or PBMCs; the material itself was cDNA or gDNA.

This CDR3 is 16 amino acids long. The ends lost 4 bases at V and 7 bases at J; junction bases unmatched: 13. Germline loops: CDR1 SGHRS, CDR2 YFSETQ. In the study's own analysis: Reference gene primers were amplified, and this amplification served to estimate nucleated cell counts. Profiled with immunoSEQ multiplex PCR; TCRdb holds only in-frame clones, not every one. The D gene and trimming were derived from the DNA, and the V and J assignments and clone size from that table. The sample has some 70,000 clones, approximately 80% seen once; the top ten hold roughly a tenth. Sequenced material: peripheral blood. This TCR derives from a woman aged 45 to 65 with acute or convalescent COVID-19. The rearrangement links TRBV5-1 to TRBJ2-1, with 8 bases aligning to TRBD2. CDR3 sequence (DNA): TGCGCCAGCAGCACCAAGGATCGAGCGGGAGCAAATGAGCAGTTCTTC. Its translation is CASSTKDRAGANEQFF.